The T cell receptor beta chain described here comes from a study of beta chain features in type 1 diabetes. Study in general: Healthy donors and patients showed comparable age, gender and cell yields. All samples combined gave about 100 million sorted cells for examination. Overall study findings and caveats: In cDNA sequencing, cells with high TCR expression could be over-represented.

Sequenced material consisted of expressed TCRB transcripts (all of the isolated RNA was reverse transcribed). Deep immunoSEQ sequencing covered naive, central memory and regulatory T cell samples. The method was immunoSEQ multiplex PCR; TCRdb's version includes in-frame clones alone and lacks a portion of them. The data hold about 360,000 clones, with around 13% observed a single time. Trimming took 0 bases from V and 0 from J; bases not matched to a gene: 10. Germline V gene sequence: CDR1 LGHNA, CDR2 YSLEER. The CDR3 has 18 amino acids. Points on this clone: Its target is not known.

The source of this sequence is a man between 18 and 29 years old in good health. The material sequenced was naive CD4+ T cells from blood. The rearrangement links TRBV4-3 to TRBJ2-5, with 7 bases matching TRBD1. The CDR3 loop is CASSQDLQTGSNQETQYF. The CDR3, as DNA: TGCGCCAGCAGCCAAGATCTCCAGACAGGGAGCAACCAAGAGACCCAGTACTTC.